This T cell receptor (beta chain) came from a study of response to subunit inactivated influenza vaccine. General observations from the study: The authors suggested that few new T cells are recruited per seasonal influenza vaccination.

Germline-derived CDR1 and CDR2 are SGHRS and YFSETQ. Trimming took off 1 base at V and 5 bases at J, with 18 bases between the two ends. The CDR3 sequence is 17 residues long. Of note for this clonotype: Its antigen is not identified.

Via MiXCR, TCRdb re-called the RT-PCR reads, giving one row per CDR3 protein. The repertoire holds around 480,000 distinct CDR3 sequences, with 16% as singletons. The sample here was CD4+ T cells sorted from PBMCs, taken less than 25 months after vaccination. The rearrangement links TRBV5-1 to TRBJ2-2; D is possibly TRBD1 or TRBD2 (5 bases each). The source of this sequence is a man aged 50 to 75 who received an inactivated influenza vaccine. The CDR3 spells CASSLYPLGAETGELFF. CDR3 nucleotides: TGCGCCAGCAGCTTGTATCCACTAGGGGCAGAGACCGGGGAGCTGTTTTTT.